This passage covers 19 T cell receptor beta chains from one sample sequenced in a study of cytomegalovirus exposure and HLA in healthy donors. Repertoires were generated with immunoSEQ multiplex PCR, while TCRdb's copy carries only in-frame clones and drops some. The profile shows 98,000 or so clones, approximately 94% of them singletons. The sample taken for sequencing was PBMCs. The receptors derive from a woman under 30 in good health and CMV-seronegative.

The chain combines TRBV7-2 with TRBJ2-1, with 7 bases that match TRBD2. Germline loops: CDR1 SGHTA, CDR2 FQGNSA. The V segment lost 4 bases and the J segment 3 bases; nucleotides outside the gene matches: 3. The CDR3 is 14 amino acids. CDR3 in amino acids: CASSWTRFYNEQFF. The CDR3 coding sequence is TGTGCCAGCAGCTGGACTAGGTTCTACAATGAGCAGTTCTTC. The full variable domain, rest sourced from reference TRBV7-2 and TRBJ2-1, is GAGVSQSPSNKVTEKGKDVELRCDPISGHTALYWYRQSLGQGLEFLIYFQGNSAPDKSGLPSDRFSAERTGGSVSTLTIQRTQQEDSAVYLCASSWTRFYNEQFFGPGTRLTVL.

The rearrangement uses TRBV5-1 and TRBJ2-7, with a possible D match to TRBD1 (7 bases). In germline, CDR1 is SGHRS, CDR2 YFSETQ. The CDR3 is 15 amino acids. V dropped 6 bases and J dropped 3 bases, with 19 bases sitting between them. The CDR3 is CASTRGQGDRYEQYF. In nucleotides, the CDR3 is TGCGCCAGCACCCGGGGGCAGGGGGACCGCTACGAGCAGTACTTC.

The rearrangement links TRBV6-1 to TRBJ1-4; tentatively, D is TRBD1 (5 bases). Germline V gene data show CDR1 as MNHNS and CDR2 as SASEGT. CDR3 size: 14 residues. V dropped 2 bases and J dropped 7 bases, with 11 bases sitting between them. The DNA of the CDR3 is TGTGCCAGCAGTGAACAGGGATGGGCTGAAAAACTGTTTTTT. It codes for CASSEQGWAEKLFF.

The rearrangement links TRBV28 to TRBJ2-3; 11 bases map to TRBD2. Trimming took 7 bases from V and 5 from J; bases not matched to a gene: 11. This CDR3 spans 16 amino acids. From germline, CDR1 is MDHEN and CDR2 SYDVKM. The CDR3 region has the DNA TGTGCCAGCACCTTCGGTAGCGGGGGGGCCGGAGATACGCAGTATTTT. Translated, it gives CASTFGSGGAGDTQYF. Drawing the rest from reference TRBV28 and TRBJ2-3, the complete variable domain is DVKVTQSSRYLVKRTGEKVFLECVQDMDHENMFWYRQDPGLGLRLIYFSYDVKMKEKGDIPEGYSVSREKKERFSLILESASTNQTSMYLCASTFGSGGAGDTQYFGPGTRLTVL.

This clone has a single count. The rearrangement joins TRBV7-9 to TRBJ1-1, with D possibly being TRBD1 (5 bases). Between the trimmed V and J ends, which lost 6 bases and 7 bases, there was a span of 18 bases. This CDR3 spans 14 amino acids. Germline V lookup: CDR1 SEHNR, CDR2 FQNEAQ (reference sequence). The CDR3 coding sequence is TGTGCCAGCAGTTTTCTCCACGGGGGATTTGAAGCTTTCTTT. The encoded protein is CASSFLHGGFEAFF.

The chain is built from TRBV14 and TRBJ2-4, with D possibly matching TRBD2 (7 bases). Germline CDR1 SGHDN, CDR2 FVKESK. The V end was cut by 1 base, the J end by 9 bases, with 16 bases between. This CDR3 comprises 15 residues. The CDR3, as DNA: TGTGCCAGCAGCCAAGGGGGGGGCTCGGGAGGCATTCAGTACTTC. This encodes CASSQGGGSGGIQYF.

This chain links TRBV7-8 with TRBJ2-3; 11 bases map to TRBD2. This CDR3 contains 17 residues. Per germline, CDR1 SGHVS and CDR2 FQNEAQ. J was trimmed by 1 base and V by 4 bases; bases with no gene match: 7. The CDR3 bases are TGTGCCAGCAGCTCCTCCCTACTAGCGGGGGGCACAGATACGCAGTATTTT. It yields the protein CASSSSLLAGGTDTQYF.

This clone came up a few times. The chain is built from TRBV4-2 and TRBJ2-7; D not resolved. The length of the CDR3 is 16 residues. Between the trimmed V and J ends, which lost 0 bases and 1 base, there was a span of 13 bases. Germline V gene sequence: CDR1 LGHNA, CDR2 YNFKEQ. In DNA form, the CDR3 reads TGTGCCAGCAGCCAAGAGTCCGGAGTACTGTCCTACGAGCAGTACTTC. Translated, it gives CASSQESGVLSYEQYF.

This clone was detected only once. The CDR3 DNA reads TGTGCCAGCAGCCGACTAGCGGGGGGGCCCGCAGATACGCAGTATTTT. It encodes CASSRLAGGPADTQYF. The J gene is TRBJ2-3, the V gene TRBV7-2, with TRBD2 identical over 14 bases. The CDR3 is made up of 16 amino acids. Unmatched junction bases numbered 5, after V lost 5 bases and J lost 4 bases. The germline gives CDR1 SGHTA, CDR2 FQGNSA.

The genes are TRBV6-6 and TRBJ1-1, with 7 bases aligning to TRBD1. CDR1 is MNHNY, CDR2 SVGAGI, per germline (reference sequence). V lost 6 bases, J lost 8 bases, and 15 bases stayed unmatched. This CDR3 has 15 amino acids. The DNA for the CDR3 is TGTGCCAGCAGGCACCGAGGGGGCGAGGCCGGAGAAGCTTTCTTT. It codes for CASRHRGGEAGEAFF.

The chain combines TRBV10-3 with TRBJ2-2; TRBD1 matches 8 bases. Germline CDR1 and CDR2: ENHRY and SYGVKD. Germline trimming cut 4 bases from V and 1 base from J; bases unmatched to any gene: 5. The CDR3 is 16 amino acids. CDR3 nucleotides: TGTGCCATCAGTGTGACCGGGACAGGGAACACCGGGGAGCTGTTTTTT. Amino acid sequence: CAISVTGTGNTGELFF.

This clone was recorded only once. This chain joins TRBV7-9 and TRBJ1-1, with D unresolved. V shed 6 bases and J shed 5 bases, with 19 bases lying between them. Germline lookup yields CDR1 SEHNR and CDR2 FQNEAQ (reference sequence). This CDR3 has 15 residues. Here the CDR3 DNA reads TGTGCCAGCAGGCCTAGCTTGGGGTCTGGGACTGAAGCTTTCTTT. Its translation is CASRPSLGSGTEAFF.

V gene TRBV13 combines with J gene TRBJ2-1; 10 bases align to TRBD1. There are 16 residues in the CDR3. Germline values: CDR1 PRHDT, CDR2 FYEKMQ (reference sequence). Trimming cost V 4 bases and J 5 bases; bases outside gene matches: 8. CDR3: CASSWLTGQGDNEQFF. The CDR3 DNA sequence: TGTGCCAGCAGCTGGTTAACTGGACAGGGGGACAATGAGCAGTTCTTC. The full variable domain, rest sourced from reference TRBV13 and TRBJ2-1, is AAGVIQSPRHLIKEKRETATLKCYPIPRHDTVYWYQQGPGQDPQFLISFYEKMQSDKGSIPDRFSAQQFSDYHSELNMSSLELGDSALYFCASSWLTGQGDNEQFFGPGTRLTVL.

This chain uses TRBV19 with TRBJ2-7, with a tentative D call TRBD1 (5 bases). The length of the CDR3 is 13 residues. The V and J ends lost 4 bases and 1 base respectively, with 8 bases between them. CDR1 is LNHDA, CDR2 SQIVND, per germline (reference sequence). The CDR3 DNA sequence: TGTGCCAGTAGTACGCAGGGATCCTACGAGCAGTACTTC. This encodes CASSTQGSYEQYF.

This sequence joins TRBV5-5 and TRBJ2-7, with 8 bases fitting TRBD1. With V trimmed by 4 bases and J by 6 bases, 12 bases remained unmatched. Germline assignment: CDR1 SGHKS and CDR2 YYEKEE (reference sequence). The CDR3 runs 15 residues. The CDR3 DNA reads as TGTGCCAGCAGCCCAACGGACAGGGTGTTATCCGAGCAGTACTTC. The encoded protein is CASSPTDRVLSEQYF.

This chain connects TRBV11-2 to TRBJ1-5; D not certain. This CDR3 comprises 13 residues. Germline lookup yields CDR1 SGHAT and CDR2 FQNNGV. Trimming pared 3 bases from V and 5 bases from J, leaving 8 bases between. CDR3 amino acids: CASSFNPDQPQHF. The CDR3 DNA is TGTGCCAGCAGCTTCAATCCGGATCAGCCCCAGCATTTT.

This clone was detected once. CDR3 residues: CASRTVARPQHF. The CDR3 DNA sequence: TGTGCCAGCAGGACAGTCGCACGGCCCCAGCATTTT. V is TRBV28 and J is TRBJ1-5, with D tentatively TRBD1 (5 bases). From germline, CDR1 is MDHEN and CDR2 SYDVKM. V lost 6 bases and J lost 9, with 12 bases in between. The CDR3 consists of 12 residues.

The CDR3 here is CASSARQGASADTQYF. CDR3 DNA: TGTGCCAGCAGCGCTAGGCAGGGGGCAAGTGCAGATACGCAGTATTTT. The chain carries TRBV9 and TRBJ2-3; 8 bases line up with TRBD1. The ends lost 3 bases at V and 4 bases at J; junction bases unmatched: 10. Per germline, CDR1 SGDLS and CDR2 YYNGEE. This CDR3 contains 16 residues.

This chain links TRBV5-1 with TRBJ1-3; a weak D match, TRBD1 (6 bases). Trimming removed 0 bases at V and 3 bases at J, with 7 bases between. Germline V gene sequence: CDR1 SGHRS, CDR2 YFSETQ. CDR3 length: 14 amino acids. Here the CDR3 DNA reads TGCGCCAGCAGCTTGGGGACAGTTGGAAACACCATATATTTT. It specifies CASSLGTVGNTIYF.